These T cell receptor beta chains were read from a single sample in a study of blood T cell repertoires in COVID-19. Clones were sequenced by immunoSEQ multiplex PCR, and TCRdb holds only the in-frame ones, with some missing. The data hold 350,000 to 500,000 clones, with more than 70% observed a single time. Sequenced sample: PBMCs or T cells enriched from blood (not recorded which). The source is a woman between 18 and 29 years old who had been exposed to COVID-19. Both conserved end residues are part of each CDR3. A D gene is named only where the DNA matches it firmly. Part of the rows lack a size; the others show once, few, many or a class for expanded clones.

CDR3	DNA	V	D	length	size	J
CAWTALGDNEQFF	TGTGCCTGGACTGCCTTAGGAGACAATGAGCAGTTCTTC	TRBV30	.	13	.	TRBJ2-1
CASSYFGGYEQYF	TGTGCCAGCAGTTACTTCGGCGGCTACGAGCAGTACTTC	TRBV6-5	.	13	.	TRBJ2-7
CASSSHRDIQTREQYF	TGTGCCAGCAGCTCACACCGGGACATCCAAACACGGGAGCAGTACTTC	TRBV7-2	.	16	.	TRBJ2-7
CATSGLRTSSYNEQFF	TGTGCCACCAGTGGATTAAGAACTTCTTCCTACAATGAGCAGTTCTTC	TRBV24-1	.	16	.	TRBJ2-1
CASSATVGSYEQYF	TGCGCCAGCAGCGCGACGGTGGGCAGTTACGAGCAGTACTTC	TRBV5-1	.	14	.	TRBJ2-7
CASSSGLAGGSSYNEQFF	TGTGCCAGCAGCTCCGGACTAGCGGGAGGGAGCTCCTACAATGAGCAGTTCTTC	TRBV7-9	TRBD2	18	.	TRBJ2-1
CASSYDRGLEKLFF	TGTGCCAGCAGCTATGACAGGGGGCTAGAAAAACTGTTTTTT	TRBV5-6	TRBD1	14	.	TRBJ1-4
CASSQVVYHEQYF	TGTGCCAGCAGCCAAGTAGTGTACCACGAGCAGTACTTC	TRBV4-2	.	13	.	TRBJ2-7
CASSLAEGGTYGYTF	TGTGCCAGCAGCTTAGCGGAGGGAGGAACGTATGGCTACACCTTC	TRBV7-9	.	15	.	TRBJ1-2
CSALRGTMNNEQFF	TGCAGCGCCCTACGGGGGACTATGAACAATGAGCAGTTCTTC	TRBV29-1	TRBD2	14	few	TRBJ2-1
CASSLAITGSSAFF	TGTGCCAGCAGCTTAGCGATTACAGGGTCTTCGGCTTTCTTT	TRBV7-2	.	14	.	TRBJ1-1
CASSASREQGARANYGYTF	TGTGCCAGCAGCGCCAGTAGGGAACAGGGGGCTAGAGCTAACTATGGCTACACCTTC	TRBV9	TRBD1	19	.	TRBJ1-2
CATGASGHTDTQYF	TGTGCCACAGGGGCTAGCGGACACACAGATACGCAGTATTTT	TRBV3-1/TRBV3-2	.	14	.	TRBJ2-3
CASSLKGARDTQYF	TGTGCCAGCAGCTTGAAGGGGGCGCGGGATACGCAGTATTTT	TRBV7-2	TRBD1	14	.	TRBJ2-3
CASSQFIEGRGTDYNEQFF	TGTGCCAGCAGCCAATTTATCGAGGGGAGAGGGACAGATTACAATGAGCAGTTCTTC	TRBV16	TRBD1	19	few	TRBJ2-1
CASSQGPRRNDNEQFF	TGCGCCAGCAGCCAAGGCCCTCGGCGGAACGACAATGAGCAGTTCTTC	TRBV4-1	.	16	.	TRBJ2-1
CASSQQGQGNQPQHF	TGTGCCAGCAGCCAACAAGGACAGGGTAATCAGCCCCAGCATTTT	TRBV3-1/TRBV3-2	TRBD1	15	.	TRBJ1-5
CASSLAIGGTEAFF	TGTGCCAGCAGCTTAGCAATAGGGGGCACTGAAGCTTTCTTT	TRBV7-9	.	14	.	TRBJ1-1